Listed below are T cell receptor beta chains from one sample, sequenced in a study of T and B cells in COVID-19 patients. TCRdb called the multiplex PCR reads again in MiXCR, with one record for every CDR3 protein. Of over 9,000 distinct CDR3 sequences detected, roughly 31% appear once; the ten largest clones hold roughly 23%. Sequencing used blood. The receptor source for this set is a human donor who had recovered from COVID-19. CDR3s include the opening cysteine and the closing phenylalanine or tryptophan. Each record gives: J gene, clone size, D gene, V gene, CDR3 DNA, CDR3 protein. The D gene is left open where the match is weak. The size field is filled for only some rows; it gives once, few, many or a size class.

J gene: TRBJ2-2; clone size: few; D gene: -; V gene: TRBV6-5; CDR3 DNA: TGTGCCAGCACCCGAACGGGGTCCGGGGAGCTGTTTTTT; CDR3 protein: CASTRTGSGELFF
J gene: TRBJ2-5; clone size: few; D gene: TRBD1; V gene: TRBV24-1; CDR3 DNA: TGTGCCACCAGTGATGACAGGGGAATCGAGGAGACCCAGTACTTC; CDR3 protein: CATSDDRGIEETQYF
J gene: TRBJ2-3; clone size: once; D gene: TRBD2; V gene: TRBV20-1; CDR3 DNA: TGCAGTGCCCCAGGGATTAGCGGGGGGGCTTTAGATACGCAGTATTTT; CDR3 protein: CSAPGISGGALDTQYF
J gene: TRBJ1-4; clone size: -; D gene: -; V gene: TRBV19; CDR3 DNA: TGTGCCAGTAGGGGTAAAGGGGCGGCTAATGAAAAACTGTTTTTT; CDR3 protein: CASRGKGAANEKLFF
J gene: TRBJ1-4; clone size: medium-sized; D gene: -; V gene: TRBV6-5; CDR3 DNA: TGTGCCAGCAGTTTAGACAATGAAAAACTGTTTTTT; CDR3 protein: CASSLDNEKLFF
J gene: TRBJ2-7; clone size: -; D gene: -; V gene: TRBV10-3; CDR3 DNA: TGTGCCATCAGTGAGACACTCGGTGCAGGGATAAGAAACGAGCAGTACTTC; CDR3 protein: CAISETLGAGIRNEQYF
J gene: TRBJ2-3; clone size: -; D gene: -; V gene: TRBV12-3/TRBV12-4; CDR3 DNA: TGTGCCAGCAGTTCATACACAGATACGCAGTATTTT; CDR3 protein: CASSSYTDTQYF
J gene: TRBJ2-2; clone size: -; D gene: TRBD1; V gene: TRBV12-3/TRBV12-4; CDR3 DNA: TGTGCCAGCAGTCAGGGGGCGAACACCGGGGAGCTGTTTTTT; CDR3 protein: CASSQGANTGELFF
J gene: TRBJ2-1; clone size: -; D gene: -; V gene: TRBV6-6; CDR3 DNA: TGTGACAGCAGTTCCCAGCCGGCCAGGAATGAGCAGTTCTTC; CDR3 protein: CDSSSQPARNEQFF
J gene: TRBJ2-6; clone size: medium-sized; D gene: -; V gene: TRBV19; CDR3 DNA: TGTGCCAGTAGTATGCCCCCCTCTGGGGCCAACGTCCTGACTTTC; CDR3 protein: CASSMPPSGANVLTF
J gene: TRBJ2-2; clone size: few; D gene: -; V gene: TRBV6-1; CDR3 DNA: TGTGCCAGCAGCACGCCGGGACTGGCGAGCACCGGGGAGCTGTTTTTT; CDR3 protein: CASSTPGLASTGELFF
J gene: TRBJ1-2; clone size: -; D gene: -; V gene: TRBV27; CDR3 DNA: TGTGCCAGCAGTTTAGGAAGGGGGGGCGGCTACACCTTC; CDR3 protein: CASSLGRGGGYTF
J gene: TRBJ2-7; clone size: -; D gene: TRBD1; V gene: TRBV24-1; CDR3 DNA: TGTGCCACCAGTGATCGGGACAGGGGAAGGGAGGAGCAGTACTTC; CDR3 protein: CATSDRDRGREEQYF
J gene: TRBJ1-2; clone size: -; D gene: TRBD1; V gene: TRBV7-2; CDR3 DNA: TGTGCCAGCAGCACGGACAGGGGTGGGTATGGCTACACCTTC; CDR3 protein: CASSTDRGGYGYTF
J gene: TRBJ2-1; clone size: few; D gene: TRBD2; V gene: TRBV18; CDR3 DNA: TGTGCCAGCTCACCGGCGTTAGCGGGGGCGCTTGAGCAGTTCTTC; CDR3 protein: CASSPALAGALEQFF